This TCR beta chain originates from a study of T cell responses to AZD1222 COVID-19 vaccine. Profiling relied on immunoSEQ multiplex PCR, and the TCRdb table lists in-frame clones only, not all of them. The data show 120,000 to 150,000 clones, more than 70% seen once. This clone showed up just once. Its specificity is not known. Study findings and constraints: Dominant CD4 TCR responses targeted spike regions 160-218 and 743-854. Elevations in Spike-specific TCR breadth and depth followed administration of two AZD1222 doses.

This CDR3 contains 17 residues. Between the trimmed V and J ends, which lost 1 base and 0 bases, there was a span of 16 bases. Germline V gene sequence: CDR1 SEHNR, CDR2 FQNEAQ (reference sequence). The clonotype originates from an adult in good health. This chain connects TRBV7-9 to TRBJ2-7; D might be TRBD2 (6 bases). Sequencing was performed on peripheral blood, taken on day 0 of MenACWY control vaccination. CDR3 loop: CASSLGRGDSYSYEQYF. The DNA of the CDR3 is TGTGCCAGCAGCTTAGGAAGAGGGGACTCGTACTCCTACGAGCAGTACTTC.